These 32 T cell receptor beta chains were sequenced from one sample in a study of naive and memory T cell subsets. Amplification of ligated cDNA took four PCR rounds with SP2 and nested alpha and beta constant primers. MiXCR, applied by TCRdb to the UMI-ligation and nested PCR reads, yields one record per CDR3 protein. The data hold about 26,000 distinct CDR3 sequences, with roughly 5.5% observed a single time. A UMI-containing oligonucleotide was joined by 3' ligation to the TCR cDNA template. Sequences were obtained from blood. All receptors derive from an adult in good health.

As regards this clonotype: A much bigger clone sits one base away, suggesting this may be a read error. The V gene is TRBV4-1, the J gene TRBJ1-4; the match to TRBD1 covers 7 bases. V lost 0 bases, J lost 11 bases, and 9 bases stayed unmatched. The CDR3 contains 15 residues. In germline, CDR1 is MGHRA, CDR2 YSYEKL. DNA of the CDR3: TGCGCCAGCAGCCAAGAGCAACAGGGGCGGGGGAAACTGTTTTTT. It translates to CASSQEQQGRGKLFF.

This clonotype was counted many times. J is TRBJ2-5 and V is TRBV11-2, with TRBD2 matching 15 bases. The CDR3 is made up of 18 amino acids. Losses at the gene ends were 4 bases for V and 3 bases for J; bases not matched to a gene: 9. In germline, CDR1 is SGHAT, CDR2 FQNNGV. Here the CDR3 reads CASSSPLGLAGGKETQYF. The CDR3 coding sequence is TGTGCCAGCAGCTCCCCCCTGGGACTAGCGGGAGGAAAAGAGACCCAGTACTTC.

There are many counts of this clonotype. The chain joins TRBV12-3 or TRBV12-4 to TRBJ1-1; D call uncertain. The ends were cut back, 1 base at V and 1 base at J, with 16 bases in the middle. The CDR3 loop spans 17 amino acids. The CDR3 protein is CASSLGLSGASNTEAFF. CDR3 nucleotide sequence: TGTGCCAGCAGTTTAGGACTGTCCGGTGCGTCGAACACTGAAGCTTTCTTT.

Many counts were recorded for this clonotype. This chain joins TRBV14 and TRBJ1-1; TRBD1 might be the D (5 bases). The germline CDR1 and CDR2 sequences are SGHDN and FVKESK. Trimming cost V 4 bases and J 7 bases, with 19 bases left between them. The CDR3 runs to 15 residues. The CDR3 coding sequence is TGTGCCAGCAGCCCCACGAAGGGGTACAGACATGAAGCTTTCTTT. As protein: CASSPTKGYRHEAFF. The variable domain in full, completed from reference TRBV14 and TRBJ1-1, reads EAGVTQFPSHSVIEKGQTVTLRCDPISGHDNLYWYRRVMGKEIKFLLHFVKESKQDESGMPNNRFLAERTGGTYSTLKVQPAELEDSGVYFCASSPTKGYRHEAFFGQGTRLTVV.

Relative to its sample, this clonotype is medium-sized. The CDR3 DNA is TGTGCCAGCAGCTTACGAGACAGGCTGAACACTGAAGCTTTCTTT. It specifies CASSLRDRLNTEAFF. The gene calls are TRBV7-2 and TRBJ1-1; D is possibly TRBD1 (6 bases). Germline values: CDR1 SGHTA, CDR2 FQGNSA. The CDR3 spans 15 residues. The V end lost 2 bases, the J end lost 0 bases, and 10 bases lay between the germline ends.

This clonotype was seen ten or more times. This chain links TRBV27 with TRBJ2-1, with D possibly TRBD2 on 5 matching bases. Germline V lookup: CDR1 MNHEY, CDR2 SMNVEV (reference sequence). The CDR3 runs 17 residues. The V and J ends lost 7 bases and 3 bases respectively, with 22 bases between them. In DNA form, the CDR3 reads TGTGCCAGCATTCTCTCAGTAGCGAGGGCCGGCTACAATGAGCAGTTCTTC. Translating gives CASILSVARAGYNEQFF.

The chain joins TRBV30 to TRBJ1-2, with unresolved D. Trimming stripped 0 bases from V and 1 base from J, with 9 bases between. The CDR3 is 14 amino acids. Per the germline V gene, CDR1 is GTSNPN and CDR2 is SVGIG (reference sequence). The CDR3 nucleotides read TGTGCCTGGAGTGTCACGCCTAATAACTATGGCTACACCTTC. Encoded protein: CAWSVTPNNYGYTF.

This clonotype has a count of ten or more. The rearrangement joins TRBV5-1 to TRBJ2-1; TRBD2 agrees at 10 bases. There are 15 residues in the CDR3. Per the germline V gene, CDR1 is SGHRS and CDR2 is YFSETQ. With V trimmed by 3 bases and J by 7 bases, 7 bases remained unmatched. This CDR3 reads CASSSLAGVSNEQFF. CDR3 nucleotide sequence: TGCGCCAGCAGCTCCCTAGCGGGAGTGAGTAATGAGCAGTTCTTC. The whole variable domain, filled in from reference TRBV5-1 and TRBJ2-1, reads KAGVTQTPRYLIKTRGQQVTLSCSPISGHRSVSWYQQTPGQGLQFLFEYFSETQRNKGNFPGRFSGRQFSNSRSEMNVSTLELGDSALYLCASSSLAGVSNEQFFGPGTRLTVL.

By share, this clonotype ranks as medium-sized. Written as DNA, the CDR3 is TGTGCCAGCAGTTTGTGGGGGGCTGGAACAACTGAAGCTTTCTTT. It encodes CASSLWGAGTTEAFF. The chain joins TRBV12-3 or TRBV12-4 to TRBJ1-1, with D possibly matching TRBD1 (6 bases). The germline V and J ends were trimmed by 3 bases and 5 bases, with 16 bases remaining between them. The CDR3 consists of 15 residues.

The table lists this clonotype with many counts. The gene calls are TRBV5-5 and TRBJ1-1, with a weak D call TRBD1 (6 bases). Germline V gene sequence: CDR1 SGHKS, CDR2 YYEKEE (reference sequence). V shed 4 bases and J shed 0 bases, with 13 bases lying between them. The CDR3 consists of 15 residues. The CDR3 here is CASSPQQGLNTEAFF. For the CDR3, the DNA is TGTGCCAGCAGCCCCCAACAGGGCTTGAACACTGAAGCTTTCTTT.

This clonotype was counted at least ten times. The chain links TRBV7-2 to TRBJ2-3; 7 bases map to TRBD1. Unmatched junction bases numbered 5, after V lost 1 base and J lost 1 base. The CDR3 is 16 amino acids. Germline V gene lookup returns CDR1 SGHTA and CDR2 FQGNSA. In DNA, the CDR3 is TGTGCCAGCAGCTTAGGAGGGGGCGTTCGCACAGATACGCAGTATTTT. This sequence encodes CASSLGGGVRTDTQYF.

This chain uses TRBV20-1 with TRBJ2-3; 14 positions agree with TRBD2. V shed 4 bases and J 4 bases; nucleotides not matched to a gene: 7. CDR1 is DFQATT, CDR2 SNEGSKA, per germline (reference sequence). There are 16 residues in the CDR3. CDR3 in DNA: TGCAGTGCTATTCCACTGGGACTAGCGGGAGCAGATACGCAGTATTTT. Amino acids: CSAIPLGLAGADTQYF.

There are many counts of this clonotype. This chain joins TRBV6-1 and TRBJ1-4; no reliable D call. Germline loops: CDR1 MNHNS, CDR2 SASEGT. The CDR3 has 18 amino acids. Deletions cut 7 bases from V and 7 bases from J, with 28 bases between. In DNA form, the CDR3 reads TGTGCCAGCACCCCTCAGTATGGGAGGACGATTACGGGTGAAAAACTGTTTTTT. It is translated as CASTPQYGRTITGEKLFF.

This clonotype has at least ten counts. The CDR3 DNA sequence: TGTGCCACCAGCAGAGATTTGGGCGAAGCTTTCTTT. Its protein product is CATSRDLGEAFF. V is TRBV15 and J is TRBJ1-1; D is unresolved. Trimming cost V 0 bases and J 8 bases, with 7 bases left between them. This CDR3 spans 12 amino acids. Germline V CDR1 and CDR2: LNHNV, YYDKDF (reference sequence).

Many counts were recorded for this clonotype. V usage is TRBV12-3 or TRBV12-4 and J usage is TRBJ1-1; a weak D match, TRBD1 (5 bases). The CDR3 covers 15 residues. Trimming took 6 bases from V and 3 from J, leaving 17 bases between them. The CDR3 coding sequence is TGTGCCAGCAGCTTCTCCAGCGGGGGTTACACTGAAGCTTTCTTT. Translated, it gives CASSFSSGGYTEAFF.

The rearrangement uses TRBV5-6 and TRBJ2-4, with 9 bases lining up with TRBD2. Germline loops: CDR1 SGHDT, CDR2 YYEEEE. The V and J ends lost 4 bases and 0 bases, in that order; junction bases with no gene match: 8. The CDR3 consists of 17 residues. The chain's CDR3 is CASSGLAGARAKNIQYF. CDR3 coding DNA: TGTGCCAGCAGCGGATTAGCGGGGGCGCGAGCCAAAAACATTCAGTACTTC.

In this sample, this clonotype turned up many times. The J gene is TRBJ2-4, the V gene TRBV30; D ambiguous. Germline CDR1 reads GTSNPN; CDR2 reads SVGIG (reference sequence). CDR3 length: 14 amino acids. CDR3 in amino acids: CAARRNLAKNIQYF. CDR3 coding DNA: TGTGCAGCCCGACGGAATCTAGCCAAAAACATTCAGTACTTC.

This clonotype was counted many times. The J gene is TRBJ2-2, the V gene TRBV20-1; TRBD1 aligns across 10 bases. Trimming took 0 bases from V and 3 from J; bases not matched to a gene: 4. Germline-derived CDR1 and CDR2 are DFQATT and SNEGSKA (reference sequence). CDR3 size: 16 residues. DNA of the CDR3: TGCAGTGCTAGAGATTTGGGGACAGGGGACACCGGGGAGCTGTTTTTT. It codes for CSARDLGTGDTGELFF.

This clonotype is judged medium-sized. The chain joins TRBV27 to TRBJ1-1; no definite D call. The CDR3 length is 13 residues. Germline V CDR1 and CDR2: MNHEY, SMNVEV (reference sequence). V lost 6 bases, J lost 0 bases, and 8 bases lay in between. CDR3 region: CASSLAMNTEAFF. The CDR3 DNA sequence: TGTGCCAGCAGCCTCGCCATGAACACTGAAGCTTTCTTT.

This clonotype has only a few counts. The DNA for the CDR3 is TGTGCCAGTAGTATGTTGCCGGCATGGGATCAGCCCCAGCATTTT. The encoded protein is CASSMLPAWDQPQHF. The chain employs TRBV19 and TRBJ1-5, with no clear D. The CDR3 sequence is 15 residues long. Germline loops: CDR1 LNHDA, CDR2 SQIVND (reference sequence). V was cut by 3 bases and J by 5 bases, with 14 bases left in between. Combining the CDR3 with reference TRBV19 and TRBJ1-5 gives the whole variable domain DGGITQSPKYLFRKEGQNVTLSCEQNLNHDAMYWYRQDPGQGLRLIYYSQIVNDFQKGDIAEGYSVSREKKESFPLTVTSAQKNPTAFYLCASSMLPAWDQPQHFGDGTRLSIL.

This clonotype was counted only a few times. The chain joins TRBV27 to TRBJ1-2; TRBD1 might be the D (5 bases). Trimming took off 3 bases at V and 3 bases at J, with 17 bases between the two ends. Germline V lookup: CDR1 MNHEY, CDR2 SMNVEV (reference sequence). CDR3 size: 16 residues. The chain's CDR3 is CASSFGGMNPYYGYTF. In nucleotides, the CDR3 is TGTGCCAGCAGTTTCGGGGGGATGAACCCGTACTATGGCTACACCTTC.

This clonotype has at least ten counts. The chain couples TRBV4-2 to TRBJ1-1, with 9 bases fitting TRBD1. The ends lost 2 bases at V and 3 bases at J; junction bases unmatched: 10. CDR1 and CDR2 from the germline V gene are LGHNA and YNFKEQ. The CDR3 has 17 residues. Here the CDR3 reads CASSQMGGTGTYTEAFF. CDR3 bases: TGTGCCAGCAGCCAAATGGGGGGGACAGGGACTTACACTGAAGCTTTCTTT.

This chain links TRBV2 with TRBJ2-2, with D tentatively TRBD1 (6 bases). Germline V gene sequence: CDR1 SNHLY, CDR2 FYNNEI. The CDR3 runs 15 residues. Trimming took 5 bases from V and 1 from J, leaving 11 bases between them. CDR3 nucleotide sequence: TGTGCCAGCAGTAACGACAGGAAGAACACCGGGGAGCTGTTTTTT. Encoded protein: CASSNDRKNTGELFF.

This clonotype came up many times. V gene TRBV7-2 combines with J gene TRBJ2-1; tentative D call: TRBD1 (6 bases). The germline V gene encodes CDR1 SGHTA and CDR2 FQGNSA. The CDR3 loop spans 14 amino acids. V gave up 1 base and J gave up 4 bases, with 8 bases separating them. The CDR3 coding sequence is TGTGCCAGCAGCTTAGGGACAGCGTACAATGAGCAGTTCTTC. Translating gives CASSLGTAYNEQFF.

The sample holds many counts of this clonotype. This sequence joins TRBV20-1 and TRBJ2-3, with TRBD2 matching over 7 bases. CDR1 DFQATT and CDR2 SNEGSKA come from the germline V gene (reference sequence). V lost 2 bases to trimming and J lost 6 bases; unmatched junction nucleotides: 8. The CDR3 loop spans 14 amino acids. The CDR3 spells CSARPSGTVDTQYF. CDR3 nucleotide sequence: TGCAGTGCTAGACCTAGCGGTACGGTGGATACGCAGTATTTT.

This clonotype was recorded many times. The chain carries TRBV28 and TRBJ1-1; D is unresolved. Between the trimmed V and J ends, which lost 8 bases and 4 bases, there was a span of 11 bases. This CDR3 spans 12 amino acids. CDR1 is MDHEN and CDR2 is SYDVKM in the germline V gene. The CDR3 loop is CASLGWGTEAFF. CDR3 in DNA: TGTGCCAGCCTAGGATGGGGCACTGAAGCTTTCTTT.

The table lists this clonotype with many counts. The rearrangement joins TRBV7-2 to TRBJ2-1; D remains ambiguous. Germline V lookup: CDR1 SGHTA, CDR2 FQGNSA. The CDR3 runs to 13 residues. Trimming removed 4 bases at V and 7 bases at J, with 11 bases between. CDR3 DNA: TGTGCCAGCAGCTCACCGACCCTTAATGAGCAGTTCTTC. Amino acids: CASSSPTLNEQFF.

The genes are TRBV3-1 and TRBJ1-1, with TRBD1 identical over 10 bases. J lost 4 bases, V lost 2 bases, and 1 base had no gene match. Germline V CDR1 and CDR2: LGHDT, YNNKEL (reference sequence). The CDR3 is 14 residues long. CDR3 region: CASSQRTGGTEAFF. CDR3 nucleotides: TGTGCCAGCAGCCAAAGGACAGGGGGCACTGAAGCTTTCTTT.

This clonotype was seen repeatedly, ten times or more. The V call is TRBV29-1, the J call TRBJ1-1; no clear D gene. CDR1 and CDR2 (germline): SQVTM, ANQGSEA. The CDR3 has 12 residues. Trimming stripped 3 bases from V and 1 base from J, with 6 bases between. In DNA, the CDR3 is TGCAGCGTTGACATGGGGAACACTGAAGCTTTCTTT. As protein: CSVDMGNTEAFF.

This sequence joins TRBV6-5 and TRBJ2-7, with D maybe TRBD2 (5 bases). V shed 2 bases and J shed 3 bases, with 8 bases lying between them. The CDR3 is 13 residues long. Germline V lookup: CDR1 MNHEY, CDR2 SVGAGI. CDR3 protein: CASSYREHYEQYF. Written as DNA, the CDR3 is TGTGCCAGCAGTTACAGGGAGCACTACGAGCAGTACTTC.

This clonotype was observed a few times. This chain connects TRBV5-1 to TRBJ2-5; no clear D. This CDR3 is 11 amino acids long. V dropped 5 bases and J dropped 4 bases, with 6 bases sitting between them. Germline lookup yields CDR1 SGHRS and CDR2 YFSETQ. The CDR3 bases are TGCGCCAGCAGACTCGCAGAGACCCAGTACTTC. Translated, it gives CASRLAETQYF.

This clonotype was recorded at least ten times. V usage is TRBV12-3 or TRBV12-4 and J usage is TRBJ2-4; D gene uncertain. Trimming shortened V by 5 bases and J by 10 bases, and 18 bases separated the two germline ends. This CDR3 region has 14 residues. In DNA, the CDR3 is TGTGCCAGCAGTCGGACCGGGTTGGGAAAGATTCAGTACTTC. Amino acid sequence: CASSRTGLGKIQYF.